This T cell receptor beta chain was documented in a study of identical twins. Each CDR3 protein gets one entry after TCRdb re-called the 5' RACE reads with MiXCR. The data show 400,000 to 550,000 distinct CDR3 sequences, roughly an eighth seen once. The sample holds a few counts of this clonotype. Its antigen is unidentified. The study's findings and limits: Analyses of zero insertions could be partly confounded by invariant MAIT and iNKT cells.

These same records also appear under a second study, on yellow fever vaccine responses in identical twins.

This TCR came from a woman aged 18-35 years in good health. Material for sequencing was CD4+ T cells sorted from blood.

CDR3 DNA sequence: TGCAGTGCTAGAGTTCCTGGGGCAGTTAACACTGAAGCTTTCTTT. This encodes CSARVPGAVNTEAFF. The gene calls are TRBV20-1 and TRBJ1-1; D is possibly TRBD1 (5 bases). The CDR3 runs 15 residues. The V end was cut by 1 base, the J end by 2 bases, with 14 bases between. CDR1 and CDR2 (germline): DFQATT, SNEGSKA (reference sequence).